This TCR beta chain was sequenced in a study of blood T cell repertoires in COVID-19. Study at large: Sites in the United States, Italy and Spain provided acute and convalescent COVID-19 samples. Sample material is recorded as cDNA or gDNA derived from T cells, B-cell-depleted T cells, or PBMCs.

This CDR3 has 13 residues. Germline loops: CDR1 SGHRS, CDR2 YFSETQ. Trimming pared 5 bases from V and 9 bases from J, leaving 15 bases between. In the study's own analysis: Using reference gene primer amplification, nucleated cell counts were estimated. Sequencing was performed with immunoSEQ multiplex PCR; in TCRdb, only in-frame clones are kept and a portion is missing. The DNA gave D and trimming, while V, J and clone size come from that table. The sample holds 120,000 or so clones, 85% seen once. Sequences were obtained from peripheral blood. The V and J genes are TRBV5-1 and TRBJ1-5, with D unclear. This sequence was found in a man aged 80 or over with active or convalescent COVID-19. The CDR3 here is CASRGTASGPQHF. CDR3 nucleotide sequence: TGCGCCAGCAGGGGAACAGCCAGCGGGCCCCAGCATTTT.